A selection of T cell receptor beta chains follows, all from one sample in a study of blood T cells in healthy people across ages. TCRdb reprocessed the 5' RACE reads with MiXCR, giving one entry per CDR3 protein. Of roughly 1,000,000 distinct CDR3 sequences listed, approximately 25% are singletons. The same data also contributed to another study, on T cells of mothers and their children.

Sequencing used blood. The origin of the receptors is a girl aged 2-10 years in good health. The CDR3 runs from the conserved cysteine through the conserved F or W. D genes are given only for firm matches. Where a row states a size, it is once, few, many or the class of an expanded clone; other rows omit it.

abundance	d_gene	v_gene	j_gene	CDR3nt	CDR3aa
few	-	TRBV29-1	TRBJ2-1	TGCAGCGCACAACCCGGCCTATACAATGAGCAGTTCTTC	CSAQPGLYNEQFF
few	TRBD2	TRBV7-9	TRBJ2-2	TGTGCCAGCAGCTTAGGAAGGACTAGCGGGAGCACCGGGGAGCTGTTTTTT	CASSLGRTSGSTGELFF
-	-	TRBV7-9	TRBJ1-4	TGTGCCAGCGGCCTTCTAATGGAAAAACTGTTTTTT	CASGLLMEKLFF
-	TRBD1	TRBV10-3	TRBJ1-2	TGTGCCATCAGACAGGCCGGGACAGGGGGAGGCTACACCTTC	CAIRQAGTGGGYTF
-	-	TRBV15	TRBJ1-4	TGTGCCACCAGCGGAGCGGGTCGGATGGAAAAACTGTTTTTT	CATSGAGRMEKLFF
few	-	TRBV4-3	TRBJ2-3	TGCGCCAGCAGCCAAAATCCTAGCATTAGCACAGATACGCAGTATTTT	CASSQNPSISTDTQYF
few	-	TRBV19	TRBJ2-4	TGTGCCAGTAGTACGGGACTTTTTCTAGCCAAAAACATTCAGTACTTC	CASSTGLFLAKNIQYF
few	-	TRBV4-3	TRBJ2-7	TGCGCCAGCAGCCGGATGGTCACTCAGTCCTACGAGCAGTACTTC	CASSRMVTQSYEQYF
few	-	TRBV29-1	TRBJ2-1	TGCAGCGTACATCCAAGCTCCTACAATGAGCAGTTCTTC	CSVHPSSYNEQFF
few	-	TRBV6-2/TRBV6-3	TRBJ1-6	TGTGCCAGCAATGTGGCAGAAAATTCACCCCTCCACTTT	CASNVAENSPLHF
many	-	TRBV3-1	TRBJ2-7	TGTGCCAGCAGCCAAGACTTCGACCGGCTCACGGACGTCTACGAGCAGTACTTC	CASSQDFDRLTDVYEQYF
-	TRBD2	TRBV11-2	TRBJ2-4	TGTGCCAGCAATGAGCGGGAGGGTATAGCCAAAAACATTCAGTACTTC	CASNEREGIAKNIQYF
-	-	TRBV29-1	TRBJ2-1	TGCAGCGTCCACCAGAGGGGGGTTGCTGTCGATGAGCAGTTCTTC	CSVHQRGVAVDEQFF
-	-	TRBV12-3/TRBV12-4	TRBJ2-1	TGTGCCAGCACTAAGACGGTCACCTACAATGAGCAGTTCTTC	CASTKTVTYNEQFF
few	TRBD2	TRBV5-1	TRBJ2-1	TGCGCCAGCAGCTACCTAGCGGACTCCTACAATGAGCAGTTCTTC	CASSYLADSYNEQFF
-	-	TRBV29-1	TRBJ2-2	TGCAGCGTCCGGGACTCAGGGGCGTTTGGCGGCACCGGGGAGCTGTTTTTT	CSVRDSGAFGGTGELFF
-	-	TRBV5-1	TRBJ2-7	TGCGCCAGCAGCTCCGCCATGGACTTTTCCGCCTACGAGCAGTACTTC	CASSSAMDFSAYEQYF
-	TRBD2	TRBV6-5	TRBJ2-5	TGTGCCAGCAGTCGGACTAGCGGGATCCAAGAGACCCAGTACTTC	CASSRTSGIQETQYF
few	TRBD2	TRBV29-1	TRBJ2-3	TGCAGCGTCGAAACCCGGACTAGCGGAGTCACAGATACGCAGTATTTT	CSVETRTSGVTDTQYF
-	-	TRBV29-1	TRBJ2-5	TGCAGCGTTGGTGGGGAATCGGGGACCCAGTACTTC	CSVGGESGTQYF
few	TRBD2	TRBV6-1	TRBJ2-7	TGTGCCAGCAGTTCCCCGGGACTAGACTACGAGCAGTACTTC	CASSSPGLDYEQYF
few	-	TRBV5-1	TRBJ1-5	TGCGCCAGCAGCTTGGTGGCAGGCCTACATCAGCCCCAGCATTTT	CASSLVAGLHQPQHF
-	TRBD2	TRBV5-1	TRBJ2-1	TGCGCCAGCAGCCCGGCTAAAAGCGGGACTAGCGGGGGGTACAATGAGCAGTTCTTC	CASSPAKSGTSGGYNEQFF
few	-	TRBV2	TRBJ1-2	TGTGCCAGCAGGGCGACGGCCTCTAACTATGGCTACACCTTC	CASRATASNYGYTF
-	-	TRBV29-1	TRBJ2-4	TGCAGCGTTGCGGCCAGGGGAGCCAAAAACATTCAGTACTTC	CSVAARGAKNIQYF
few	TRBD1	TRBV6-1	TRBJ2-5	TGCGCCAGCAGTGACAGGGGACGAGGCTTAGAGACCCAGTACTTC	CASSDRGRGLETQYF
-	TRBD2	TRBV29-1	TRBJ2-1	TGCAGCGTCCATAGCGGGAGTTCCTACAATGAGCAGTTCTTC	CSVHSGSSYNEQFF
few	TRBD2	TRBV7-9	TRBJ2-3	TGTGCCAGCAGCATCCCACTAGCGGGGGCCACAGATACGCAGTATTTT	CASSIPLAGATDTQYF
few	-	TRBV19	TRBJ2-5	TGTGCCAGTAGTCGCCGCCGAGGACAGCAAGAGACCCAGTACTTC	CASSRRRGQQETQYF
few	-	TRBV28	TRBJ2-1	TGTGCCAGCAGTTTCCAGCTGGGGGAGCAGTTCTTC	CASSFQLGEQFF
few	-	TRBV29-1	TRBJ2-2	TGCAGCGTTGAAGAGAGGGGCAAGCTGACGAACACCGGGGAGCTGTTTTTT	CSVEERGKLTNTGELFF
-	TRBD1	TRBV5-1	TRBJ1-2	TGCGCCAGCAGCTTGGACGACAGGGGCGTAGGATATGGCTACACCTTC	CASSLDDRGVGYGYTF
few	-	TRBV20-1	TRBJ1-4	TGCAGTGCTAGTACAGACTTAAATGAAAAACTGTTTTTT	CSASTDLNEKLFF
few	TRBD2	TRBV3-1	TRBJ2-3	TGTGCCAGCAGCCCCCTTCTTCATACTAGCGGACGGGTGGATACGCAGTATTTT	CASSPLLHTSGRVDTQYF
few	-	TRBV12-3/TRBV12-4	TRBJ2-3	TGTGCCAGCAGTTGGGGATACCCAGATACGCAGTATTTT	CASSWGYPDTQYF
-	TRBD2	TRBV12-3/TRBV12-4	TRBJ2-6	TGTGCCAGCACCAACGCGGGGGGGTGGGCCAACGTCCTGACTTTC	CASTNAGGWANVLTF
few	-	TRBV7-2	TRBJ2-7	TGTGCCAGCAGCTTATCAGGGGCCACCTACGAGCAGTACTTC	CASSLSGATYEQYF
-	-	TRBV4-3	TRBJ2-7	TGCGCCAGCAGCCAAGACTCTCAGCTTGGCTACGAGCAGTACTTC	CASSQDSQLGYEQYF
-	-	TRBV12-3/TRBV12-4	TRBJ1-4	TGTGCCAGCAGTTTCGAGAGGCAGCCCCAGAAGCTTGATGAAAAACTGTTTTTT	CASSFERQPQKLDEKLFF
few	TRBD2	TRBV24-1	TRBJ2-3	TGTGCCACCACTCGGGGGAGGGCCACCACAGATACGCAGTATTTT	CATTRGRATTDTQYF
-	TRBD2	TRBV6-1	TRBJ2-1	TGTGCCAGCAGTGAGTTGATAGCGGGGGTTGAGCAGTTCTTC	CASSELIAGVEQFF
-	TRBD1	TRBV29-1	TRBJ1-1	TGCAGCGTTGTTACGGGACAGGGTGTAGCTTTCTTT	CSVVTGQGVAFF
few	-	TRBV5-5	TRBJ2-7	TGTGCCAGCAGCTTGTCACGTCGCAACGAGCAGTACTTC	CASSLSRRNEQYF
-	TRBD1	TRBV4-2	TRBJ1-4	TGTGCCAGCAGCCAAACCGGGACAGATAATGAAAAACTGTTTTTT	CASSQTGTDNEKLFF
-	-	TRBV14	TRBJ2-3	TGTGCCAGCAGCCAAGAGAGGGAGACAGATACGCAGTATTTT	CASSQERETDTQYF
-	TRBD1	TRBV27	TRBJ2-1	TGTGCCAGCAGTACCTACAGGGGGCGTAGAAATGAGCAGTTCTTC	CASSTYRGRRNEQFF
-	TRBD2	TRBV7-2	TRBJ2-5	TGTGCCAGCAGCTTACTTCCTAGCGGGAATCAAGAGACCCAGTACTTC	CASSLLPSGNQETQYF
-	-	TRBV6-1	TRBJ2-7	TGTGCCAGCAGCCCTACCCCCTACCCCGGGGGAGCGTCCTACGAGCAGTACTTC	CASSPTPYPGGASYEQYF
-	TRBD2	TRBV20-1	TRBJ2-1	TGCAGTGCTAGAGATTTGGGCGGGAGGGACTTTAGTGAGCAGTTCTTC	CSARDLGGRDFSEQFF
many	-	TRBV11-3	TRBJ2-5	TGTGCCAGCAGCTTATTTGACCAAGAGACCCAGTACTTC	CASSLFDQETQYF
-	TRBD1	TRBV2	TRBJ2-7	TGTGCCAGCAGTTCCGGGGACAGGGTTGGCGAGCAGTACTTC	CASSSGDRVGEQYF
few	-	TRBV5-6	TRBJ2-7	TGTGCCAGCAGCCCCTCGGGACCGCGCTCCTACGAGCAGTACTTC	CASSPSGPRSYEQYF
-	TRBD2	TRBV7-3	TRBJ2-1	TGTGCCAGCAGCTTAAACGCAGCGGGAGGGCCCGATGAGCAGTTCTTC	CASSLNAAGGPDEQFF
few	-	TRBV5-1	TRBJ1-1	TGCGCCAGCAGCTTGTCCCAGGGGATGAACACTGAAGCTTTCTTT	CASSLSQGMNTEAFF
few	-	TRBV4-2	TRBJ1-2	TGTGCCAGCAGCCATGGGGTCCTTGTGACCGAGGGTAACTATGGCTACACCTTC	CASSHGVLVTEGNYGYTF
-	-	TRBV6-5	TRBJ2-5	TGTGCCAGCAGTTACGGGACAACTAGCCGGGGTACCACAGAGACCCAGTACTTC	CASSYGTTSRGTTETQYF
few	-	TRBV7-6	TRBJ1-4	TGTGCCAGCAGCGCGATAGGCAGTATTACTAATGAAAAACTGTTTTTT	CASSAIGSITNEKLFF
few	TRBD1	TRBV19	TRBJ2-7	TGTGCCAGTAGTGACAGGGGTCAGGGCGAGCAGTACTTC	CASSDRGQGEQYF